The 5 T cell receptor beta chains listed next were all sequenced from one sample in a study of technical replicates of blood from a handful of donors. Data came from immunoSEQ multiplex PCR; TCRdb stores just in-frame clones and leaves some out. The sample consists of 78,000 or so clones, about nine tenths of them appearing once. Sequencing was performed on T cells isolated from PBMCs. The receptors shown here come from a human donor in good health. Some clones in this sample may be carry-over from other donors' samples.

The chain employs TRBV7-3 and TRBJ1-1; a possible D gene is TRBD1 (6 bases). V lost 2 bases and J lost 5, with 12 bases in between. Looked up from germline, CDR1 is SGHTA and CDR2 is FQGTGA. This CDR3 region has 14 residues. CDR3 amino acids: CASSLVGQGTEAFF. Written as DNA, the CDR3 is TGTGCCAGCAGCTTAGTGGGACAAGGGACTGAAGCTTTCTTT.

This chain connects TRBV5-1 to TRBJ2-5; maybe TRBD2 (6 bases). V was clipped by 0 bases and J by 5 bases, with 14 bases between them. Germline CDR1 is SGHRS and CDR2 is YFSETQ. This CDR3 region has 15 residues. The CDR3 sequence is CASSLGSGEVETQYF. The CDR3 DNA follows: TGCGCCAGCAGCTTGGGGTCGGGGGAGGTGGAGACCCAGTACTTC. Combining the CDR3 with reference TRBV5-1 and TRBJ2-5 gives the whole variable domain KAGVTQTPRYLIKTRGQQVTLSCSPISGHRSVSWYQQTPGQGLQFLFEYFSETQRNKGNFPGRFSGRQFSNSRSEMNVSTLELGDSALYLCASSLGSGEVETQYFGPGTRLLVL.

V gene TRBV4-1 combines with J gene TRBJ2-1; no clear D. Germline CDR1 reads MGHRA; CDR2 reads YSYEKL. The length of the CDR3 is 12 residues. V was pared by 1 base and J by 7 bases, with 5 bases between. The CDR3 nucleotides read TGCGCCAGCAGCCAAGTTATTAATGAGCAGTTCTTC. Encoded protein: CASSQVINEQFF.

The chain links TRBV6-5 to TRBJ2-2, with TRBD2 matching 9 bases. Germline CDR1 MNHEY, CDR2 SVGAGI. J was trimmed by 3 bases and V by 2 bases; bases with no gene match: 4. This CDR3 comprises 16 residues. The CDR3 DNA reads TGTGCCAGCAGTTACGGGCTAGCGGGATACACCGGGGAGCTGTTTTTT. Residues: CASSYGLAGYTGELFF.

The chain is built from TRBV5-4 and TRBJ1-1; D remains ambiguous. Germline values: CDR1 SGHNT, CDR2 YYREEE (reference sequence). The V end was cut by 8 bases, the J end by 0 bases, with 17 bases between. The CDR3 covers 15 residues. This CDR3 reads CASTDSERMNTEAFF. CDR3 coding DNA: TGTGCCAGTACCGACTCGGAGAGGATGAACACTGAAGCTTTCTTT.